A selection of T cell receptor beta chains follows, all from one sample in a study of shared clonotypes between healthy human individuals. Some clones are missing from TCRdb's copy, which holds only in-frame ones; the method was immunoSEQ multiplex PCR. The table includes millions of clones, 80% to 95% detected once. Sequencing was done on a sample of naive CD4+ T cells from PBMCs. The receptors were sampled from a man aged 18-30 years in good health. Some clones in this sample may be carry-over from other donors' samples. Each CDR3 is given with its conserved first and last residue. A D gene is named only where the DNA matches it firmly. Size values are once, few and many counts, or a class for expanded clones, and some rows have none.

clone_size: .; d_call: .; j_call: TRBJ1-3; v_call: TRBV6-5; cdr3_nt: TGTGCCAGCAGTTACGAGGGGGAACCTGGAAACACCATATATTTT; cdr3_aa: CASSYEGEPGNTIYF
clone_size: .; d_call: TRBD1; j_call: TRBJ1-5; v_call: TRBV2; cdr3_nt: TGTGCCAGCACCTCTTTGGACAGGGGCTCTCAGCCCCAGCATTTT; cdr3_aa: CASTSLDRGSQPQHF
clone_size: .; d_call: .; j_call: TRBJ1-4; v_call: TRBV28; cdr3_nt: TGTGCCAGCAGTTTATCCGGCTACCCTTCAACTAATGAAAAACTGTTTTTT; cdr3_aa: CASSLSGYPSTNEKLFF
clone_size: .; d_call: TRBD2; j_call: TRBJ2-7; v_call: TRBV5-1; cdr3_nt: TGCGCCAGCAGCTCGGGACTAGCGGGAAATGGGTACGAGCAGTACTTC; cdr3_aa: CASSSGLAGNGYEQYF
clone_size: .; d_call: TRBD2; j_call: TRBJ2-7; v_call: TRBV9; cdr3_nt: TGTGCCAGCAGCGTAGTAGCGGGGCTATCCGAGCAGTACTTC; cdr3_aa: CASSVVAGLSEQYF
clone_size: .; d_call: .; j_call: TRBJ2-7; v_call: TRBV4-2; cdr3_nt: TGTGCCAGCAGCCAAGGGGACGAGCAGTACTTC; cdr3_aa: CASSQGDEQYF
clone_size: .; d_call: .; j_call: TRBJ2-5; v_call: TRBV30; cdr3_nt: TGTGCCTGGACCCAAGTCTTGAGTTTTGAGACCCAGTACTTC; cdr3_aa: CAWTQVLSFETQYF
clone_size: .; d_call: .; j_call: TRBJ2-1; v_call: TRBV5-1; cdr3_nt: TGCGCCAGCAGCGCCGGGGGGCTCCCCTACAATGAGCAGTTCTTC; cdr3_aa: CASSAGGLPYNEQFF
clone_size: .; d_call: .; j_call: TRBJ1-1; v_call: TRBV7-3; cdr3_nt: TGTGCCAGCAGCTCCACAGGGTACGGGGGCACTGAAGCTTTCTTT; cdr3_aa: CASSSTGYGGTEAFF
clone_size: .; d_call: .; j_call: TRBJ2-4; v_call: TRBV18; cdr3_nt: TGTGCCAGCTCACCATTCGACAGGCCGGACATTCAGTACTTC; cdr3_aa: CASSPFDRPDIQYF
clone_size: .; d_call: .; j_call: TRBJ1-1; v_call: TRBV5-1; cdr3_nt: TGCGCCAGCAGTCCAACGGAGGTGGGCACTGAAGCTTTCTTT; cdr3_aa: CASSPTEVGTEAFF
clone_size: .; d_call: .; j_call: TRBJ2-7; v_call: TRBV7-2; cdr3_nt: TGTGCCAGCAGCAACTCCTACGAGCAGTACTTC; cdr3_aa: CASSNSYEQYF
clone_size: .; d_call: .; j_call: TRBJ2-3; v_call: TRBV7-9; cdr3_nt: TGTGCCAGCAGCGGGCGGGACCAGGCGGCAGATACGCAGTATTTT; cdr3_aa: CASSGRDQAADTQYF
clone_size: .; d_call: TRBD2; j_call: TRBJ2-1; v_call: TRBV25-1; cdr3_nt: TGTGCCAGCAGTCGACTAGCGGATTACAATGAGCAGTTCTTC; cdr3_aa: CASSRLADYNEQFF
clone_size: .; d_call: TRBD2; j_call: TRBJ2-1; v_call: TRBV18; cdr3_nt: TGTGCCAGCTCACCAGCGACTAGCGGGAGTCTGTCCTACAATGAGCAGTTCTTC; cdr3_aa: CASSPATSGSLSYNEQFF
clone_size: .; d_call: .; j_call: TRBJ2-7; v_call: TRBV28; cdr3_nt: TGTGCCAGCAGGGATCCGGGGCCCTACGAGCAGTACTTC; cdr3_aa: CASRDPGPYEQYF
clone_size: .; d_call: .; j_call: TRBJ2-1; v_call: TRBV20-1; cdr3_nt: TGCAGTGCTAGAGACAACAATGAGCAGTTCTTC; cdr3_aa: CSARDNNEQFF
clone_size: .; d_call: .; j_call: TRBJ2-7; v_call: TRBV5-6; cdr3_nt: TGTGCCAGCACCCTCGATCTGGGCTCCTACGAGCAGTACTTC; cdr3_aa: CASTLDLGSYEQYF
clone_size: once; d_call: TRBD2; j_call: TRBJ2-5; v_call: TRBV5-4; cdr3_nt: TGTGCCAGCAGGGCGGGGACTAGCGGGTCTGAAGAGACCCAGTACTTC; cdr3_aa: CASRAGTSGSEETQYF
clone_size: .; d_call: TRBD1; j_call: TRBJ1-2; v_call: TRBV2; cdr3_nt: TGTGCCAGCAGTTTGACAGGGTCTAACTATGGCTACACCTTC; cdr3_aa: CASSLTGSNYGYTF
clone_size: .; d_call: .; j_call: TRBJ2-1; v_call: TRBV5-1; cdr3_nt: TGCGCCAGCAGCTTGGAAGTCCCTTACTCCTACAATGAGCAGTTCTTC; cdr3_aa: CASSLEVPYSYNEQFF
clone_size: .; d_call: TRBD2; j_call: TRBJ2-1; v_call: TRBV11-3; cdr3_nt: TGTGCCAGCAGCTTAGATAGCGGGAGGCCACACTACAATGAGCAGTTCTTC; cdr3_aa: CASSLDSGRPHYNEQFF
clone_size: .; d_call: .; j_call: TRBJ2-2; v_call: TRBV12-5; cdr3_nt: TGTGCTAGTGGTTTGGGGGCGACCACCGGGGAGCTGTTTTTT; cdr3_aa: CASGLGATTGELFF
clone_size: .; d_call: .; j_call: TRBJ2-7; v_call: TRBV7-9; cdr3_nt: TGTGCCAGCAGCTTAGTGGAGGGGGCCTACGAGCAGTACTTC; cdr3_aa: CASSLVEGAYEQYF
clone_size: .; d_call: TRBD2; j_call: TRBJ2-1; v_call: TRBV5-4; cdr3_nt: TGTGCCAGCAGCCATTCTTCTAGCGGGAGGGTCGGTGAGCAGTTCTTC; cdr3_aa: CASSHSSSGRVGEQFF
clone_size: once; d_call: .; j_call: TRBJ1-5; v_call: TRBV7-9; cdr3_nt: TGTGCCAGCAGCAATTCAGGGGTGAGTCAGCCCCAGCATTTT; cdr3_aa: CASSNSGVSQPQHF
clone_size: .; d_call: .; j_call: TRBJ1-1; v_call: TRBV28; cdr3_nt: TGTGCCAGCAGTTTTCTGAGTATGAACACTGAAGCTTTCTTT; cdr3_aa: CASSFLSMNTEAFF
clone_size: .; d_call: TRBD1; j_call: TRBJ1-4; v_call: TRBV7-2; cdr3_nt: TGTGCCAGCAGCAACAAACAGGGGATCGCGACTAATGAAAAACTGTTTTTT; cdr3_aa: CASSNKQGIATNEKLFF
clone_size: .; d_call: .; j_call: TRBJ1-1; v_call: TRBV5-1; cdr3_nt: TGCGCCAGCAGCTTTGGTAACGGGCAGCCGAACACTGAAGCTTTCTTT; cdr3_aa: CASSFGNGQPNTEAFF
clone_size: once; d_call: .; j_call: TRBJ2-3; v_call: TRBV7-3; cdr3_nt: TGTGCCAGCAGCTTCCCATTAGATACGCAGTATTTT; cdr3_aa: CASSFPLDTQYF
clone_size: .; d_call: .; j_call: TRBJ2-5; v_call: TRBV6-1; cdr3_nt: TGTGCCAGCAGTGAAGTAGCGGAAGAGACCCAGTACTTC; cdr3_aa: CASSEVAEETQYF
clone_size: .; d_call: .; j_call: TRBJ1-4; v_call: TRBV21-1; cdr3_nt: TGTGCCAGCACCCTGGGGGCGAATGAAAAACTGTTTTTT; cdr3_aa: CASTLGANEKLFF
clone_size: .; d_call: TRBD1; j_call: TRBJ1-1; v_call: TRBV28; cdr3_nt: TGTGCCAGCAGGGGACAGGAGAACACTGAAGCTTTCTTT; cdr3_aa: CASRGQENTEAFF
clone_size: .; d_call: .; j_call: TRBJ1-4; v_call: TRBV2; cdr3_nt: TGTGCCAGCAGTGAAGGGGTGGCAGAAAACCTGTTTTTT; cdr3_aa: CASSEGVAENLFF
clone_size: .; d_call: .; j_call: TRBJ1-1; v_call: TRBV7-2; cdr3_nt: TGTGCCAGCAGCTCCCCCCTGGGGAGTATGAACACTGAAGCTTTCTTT; cdr3_aa: CASSSPLGSMNTEAFF
clone_size: .; d_call: TRBD1; j_call: TRBJ2-2; v_call: TRBV5-4; cdr3_nt: TGTGCCAGCAGCCAACCCCAGGGGGCCGGGGAGCTGTTTTTT; cdr3_aa: CASSQPQGAGELFF
clone_size: .; d_call: TRBD2; j_call: TRBJ2-1; v_call: TRBV28; cdr3_nt: TGTGCCAGCAGTTTATGGCCGGGGGCAAGCGGGAGTTCCTACAATGAGCAGTTCTTC; cdr3_aa: CASSLWPGASGSSYNEQFF
clone_size: once; d_call: .; j_call: TRBJ1-4; v_call: TRBV2; cdr3_nt: TGTGCCAGCCTACTCATCGGGGTCACTAATGAAAAACTGTTTTTT; cdr3_aa: CASLLIGVTNEKLFF
clone_size: .; d_call: .; j_call: TRBJ2-7; v_call: TRBV5-4; cdr3_nt: TGTGCCAGCAGCTCAGGAGGTCACCTACCCAACGAGCAGTACTTC; cdr3_aa: CASSSGGHLPNEQYF
clone_size: .; d_call: .; j_call: TRBJ2-7; v_call: TRBV6-5; cdr3_nt: TGTGCCAGCAGTTCCCCTTGGGGGAACTACGAGCAGTACTTC; cdr3_aa: CASSSPWGNYEQYF
clone_size: .; d_call: .; j_call: TRBJ2-7; v_call: TRBV20-1; cdr3_nt: TGCAGTGCTAGTATCCACGAGCAGTACTTC; cdr3_aa: CSASIHEQYF
clone_size: .; d_call: .; j_call: TRBJ1-2; v_call: TRBV28; cdr3_nt: TGTGCCATCCCCTTAAGGGGGGCGCACGGCTACACCTTC; cdr3_aa: CAIPLRGAHGYTF
clone_size: .; d_call: TRBD2; j_call: TRBJ2-5; v_call: TRBV7-2; cdr3_nt: TGTGCCAGCAGCTCGGAAAGCGGGAGAGGAGAGACCCAGTACTTC; cdr3_aa: CASSSESGRGETQYF
clone_size: .; d_call: TRBD1; j_call: TRBJ1-2; v_call: TRBV4-2; cdr3_nt: TGTGCCAGCAGCCAAGCCACTCAACAGGGGGCAGGCTATGGCTACACCTTC; cdr3_aa: CASSQATQQGAGYGYTF
clone_size: .; d_call: TRBD1; j_call: TRBJ1-1; v_call: TRBV18; cdr3_nt: TGTGCCAGCTCACTTGGACAGGGGTCCACTGAAGCTTTCTTT; cdr3_aa: CASSLGQGSTEAFF
clone_size: .; d_call: .; j_call: TRBJ1-3; v_call: TRBV28; cdr3_nt: TGTGCCAGCACTAGTAGGAGTTTCTCTGGAAACACCATATATTTT; cdr3_aa: CASTSRSFSGNTIYF
clone_size: .; d_call: TRBD2; j_call: TRBJ2-7; v_call: TRBV28; cdr3_nt: TGTGCCAGCAGTTCCCGGGGGGTAGCGGGAGGGATATTGCACGAGCAGTACTTC; cdr3_aa: CASSSRGVAGGILHEQYF
clone_size: .; d_call: .; j_call: TRBJ2-5; v_call: TRBV7-2; cdr3_nt: TGTGCCAGCAGCCCCCGACAGGCGGAGACCCAGTACTTC; cdr3_aa: CASSPRQAETQYF
clone_size: .; d_call: .; j_call: TRBJ2-1; v_call: TRBV15; cdr3_nt: TGTGCCACCAGCAGAGATAGACAGGTAGCCTACAATGAGCAGTTCTTC; cdr3_aa: CATSRDRQVAYNEQFF
clone_size: once; d_call: TRBD2; j_call: TRBJ2-5; v_call: TRBV7-6; cdr3_nt: TGTGCCAGCAGCCTAAACGCCGGGACTAGCGGTGGAATGACCCAGTACTTC; cdr3_aa: CASSLNAGTSGGMTQYF
clone_size: .; d_call: TRBD2; j_call: TRBJ2-1; v_call: TRBV2; cdr3_nt: TGTGCCAGCAGTGCCGGACTAGCGGAGTACAATGAGCAGTTCTTC; cdr3_aa: CASSAGLAEYNEQFF
clone_size: .; d_call: TRBD2; j_call: TRBJ2-3; v_call: TRBV28; cdr3_nt: TGTGCCAGCCCCCCACTAGCGGGACTCACAGATACGCAGTATTTT; cdr3_aa: CASPPLAGLTDTQYF
clone_size: .; d_call: .; j_call: TRBJ2-7; v_call: TRBV11-3; cdr3_nt: TGTGCCAGCAGCTTAGAGGCCCGCCCCCTCTACGAGCAGTACTTC; cdr3_aa: CASSLEARPLYEQYF
clone_size: .; d_call: .; j_call: TRBJ2-7; v_call: TRBV4-3; cdr3_nt: TGCGCCAGCAGCCGGGAGGTCTCCTACGAGCAGTACTTC; cdr3_aa: CASSREVSYEQYF
clone_size: .; d_call: .; j_call: TRBJ1-5; v_call: TRBV19; cdr3_nt: TGTGCCAGTAGTACGGGACCTGTCGGCAATCAGCCCCAGCATTTT; cdr3_aa: CASSTGPVGNQPQHF